The rows below give T cell receptor beta chains drawn from one sample of a study of T cell responses to AZD1222 COVID-19 vaccine. TCRdb keeps only in-frame clones here, not all; method: immunoSEQ multiplex PCR. The sample carries 57,000 or so clones, more than 70% recorded once. The sample in question was peripheral blood, obtained on day 0 of MenACWY control vaccination. These receptors were taken from an adult in good health. CDR3s include the opening cysteine and the closing phenylalanine or tryptophan. The D gene is left open where the match is weak. A row's size may be missing; if present it is once, few, many or a size class.

size: .; J: TRBJ2-7; D: .; V: TRBV28; CDR3: CASSLGGSYEQYF; DNA: TGTGCCAGCAGTTTGGGCGGATCCTACGAGCAGTACTTC
size: few; J: TRBJ2-2; D: .; V: TRBV27; CDR3: CASSLYGVKNTGELFF; DNA: TGTGCCAGCAGTTTATACGGCGTCAAGAACACCGGGGAGCTGTTTTTT
size: .; J: TRBJ1-2; D: .; V: TRBV30; CDR3: CAWSVKADGYTF; DNA: TGTGCCTGGAGTGTAAAGGCAGATGGCTACACCTTC
size: .; J: TRBJ1-2; D: .; V: TRBV28; CDR3: CASTGPYGYTF; DNA: TGTGCCAGCACCGGTCCTTATGGCTACACCTTC
size: .; J: TRBJ2-6; D: .; V: TRBV19; CDR3: CASSFRSGANVLTF; DNA: TGTGCCAGTAGTTTCCGCTCTGGGGCCAACGTCCTGACTTTC
size: .; J: TRBJ1-5; D: .; V: TRBV6-5; CDR3: CASNTRGSNQPQHF; DNA: TGTGCCAGCAATACCCGGGGCAGCAATCAGCCCCAGCATTTT
size: .; J: TRBJ2-1; D: TRBD2; V: TRBV27; CDR3: CASRWGGSGTNEQFF; DNA: TGTGCCAGCAGGTGGGGCGGGAGCGGTACTAATGAGCAGTTCTTC
size: .; J: TRBJ1-1; D: .; V: TRBV27; CDR3: CASSLSGRGASEAFF; DNA: TGTGCCAGCAGTTTATCGGGCAGGGGAGCGAGTGAAGCTTTCTTT
size: .; J: TRBJ1-2; D: TRBD1; V: TRBV12-3/TRBV12-4; CDR3: CAGPGQLMSYTF; DNA: TGTGCCGGTCCGGGACAGCTCATGAGCTACACCTTC
size: .; J: TRBJ2-7; D: TRBD1; V: TRBV7-6; CDR3: CASSDRGGSYEQYF; DNA: TGTGCCAGCAGCGACAGGGGGGGATCCTACGAGCAGTACTTC
size: .; J: TRBJ2-1; D: TRBD2; V: TRBV5-4; CDR3: CASSSPSSGSHEQFF; DNA: TGTGCCAGCAGCTCGCCTTCTAGCGGGAGTCATGAGCAGTTCTTC
size: .; J: TRBJ1-3; D: TRBD1; V: TRBV5-8; CDR3: CASSLGGPGTGRRADTIYF; DNA: TGTGCCAGCAGCTTGGGAGGTCCCGGGACAGGGAGGAGGGCGGACACCATATATTTT
size: .; J: TRBJ1-2; D: .; V: TRBV7-2; CDR3: CASSLAQKDYGYTF; DNA: TGTGCCAGCAGCTTAGCGCAGAAGGACTATGGCTACACCTTC
size: .; J: TRBJ2-3; D: .; V: TRBV12-3/TRBV12-4; CDR3: CASSPEGDTQYF; DNA: TGTGCCAGCAGCCCTGAGGGGGATACGCAGTATTTT
size: .; J: TRBJ2-7; D: TRBD2; V: TRBV7-2; CDR3: CASSLGGLAGGEQYF; DNA: TGTGCCAGCAGCTTAGGAGGACTAGCGGGAGGTGAGCAGTACTTC
size: .; J: TRBJ1-2; D: .; V: TRBV6-5; CDR3: CASSPDSSGIYGYTF; DNA: TGTGCCAGCAGTCCCGACAGTTCTGGGATCTATGGCTACACCTTC
size: once; J: TRBJ1-2; D: TRBD1; V: TRBV28; CDR3: CASSPTGTGSYLAGYTF; DNA: TGTGCCAGCAGTCCCACCGGGACAGGGTCATATCTCGCTGGCTACACCTTC
size: .; J: TRBJ1-3; D: .; V: TRBV3-1/TRBV3-2; CDR3: CASSHTGSGNTIYF; DNA: TGTGCCAGCAGCCACACAGGGTCCGGAAACACCATATATTTT
size: few; J: TRBJ1-1; D: TRBD1; V: TRBV11-2; CDR3: CASTATMTGRVTEAFF; DNA: TGTGCCAGCACCGCCACTATGACAGGGAGGGTTACTGAAGCTTTCTTT
size: few; J: TRBJ2-3; D: TRBD2; V: TRBV3-1/TRBV3-2; CDR3: CASSKTSGRADTQYF; DNA: TGTGCCAGCAGCAAGACTAGCGGGAGGGCAGATACGCAGTATTTT
size: .; J: TRBJ2-7; D: .; V: TRBV5-4; CDR3: CASTSRRAETYEQYF; DNA: TGTGCCAGCACCTCAAGGAGGGCAGAAACCTACGAGCAGTACTTC
size: .; J: TRBJ2-7; D: TRBD1; V: TRBV7-8; CDR3: CASSLALQGGDYEQYF; DNA: TGTGCCAGCAGCTTAGCGCTACAGGGGGGCGACTACGAGCAGTACTTC
size: .; J: TRBJ2-5; D: .; V: TRBV7-9; CDR3: CASSTPRYTRQETQYF; DNA: TGTGCCAGCAGCACCCCCCGTTACACAAGACAAGAGACCCAGTACTTC
size: .; J: TRBJ1-4; D: .; V: TRBV2; CDR3: CASSEERGPNEKLFF; DNA: TGTGCCAGCAGTGAGGAGCGGGGCCCTAATGAAAAACTGTTTTTT
size: .; J: TRBJ2-2; D: .; V: TRBV2; CDR3: CASSRQLRGTGELFF; DNA: TGTGCCAGCAGTCGACAGTTGAGGGGGACCGGGGAGCTGTTTTTT
size: .; J: TRBJ2-1; D: .; V: TRBV18; CDR3: CASSLGREIYNEQFF; DNA: TGTGCCAGCTCACTCGGCCGGGAGATTTACAATGAGCAGTTCTTC
size: once; J: TRBJ2-3; D: .; V: TRBV6-6; CDR3: CASSWGSGADTQYF; DNA: TGTGCCAGCAGTTGGGGTTCAGGTGCAGATACGCAGTATTTT
size: .; J: TRBJ2-3; D: .; V: TRBV6-5; CDR3: CASSYAASPSTDTQYF; DNA: TGTGCCAGCAGTTACGCAGCTAGCCCTAGCACAGATACGCAGTATTTT
size: .; J: TRBJ2-1; D: .; V: TRBV27; CDR3: CASSLLQVRGNEQFF; DNA: TGTGCCAGCAGTTTGTTACAGGTTCGTGGGAATGAGCAGTTCTTC
size: .; J: TRBJ1-1; D: .; V: TRBV25-1; CDR3: CASSETVTDMNTEAFF; DNA: TGTGCCAGCAGTGAAACAGTGACGGATATGAACACTGAAGCTTTCTTT
size: .; J: TRBJ2-2; D: .; V: TRBV9; CDR3: CASSGEGWGELFF; DNA: TGTGCCAGCAGCGGAGAGGGTTGGGGGGAGCTGTTTTTT
size: .; J: TRBJ1-1; D: .; V: TRBV29-1; CDR3: CSVRHTENTEAFF; DNA: TGCAGCGTTCGACACACCGAGAACACTGAAGCTTTCTTT
size: .; J: TRBJ1-5; D: .; V: TRBV28; CDR3: CASSLVGDNQPQHF; DNA: TGTGCCAGCAGTTTGGTGGGCGACAATCAGCCCCAGCATTTT
size: .; J: TRBJ2-7; D: .; V: TRBV7-8; CDR3: CASSLVRGRSYEQYF; DNA: TGTGCCAGCAGCTTAGTTCGCGGCCGGTCCTACGAGCAGTACTTC
size: .; J: TRBJ1-1; D: .; V: TRBV28; CDR3: CASSPPGWAGESTEAFF; DNA: TGTGCCAGCAGTCCGCCTGGGTGGGCAGGGGAAAGCACTGAAGCTTTCTTT
size: .; J: TRBJ1-3; D: .; V: TRBV28; CDR3: CASSGADPGNTIYF; DNA: TGTGCCAGCAGCGGGGCAGACCCTGGAAACACCATATATTTT
size: .; J: TRBJ2-5; D: TRBD2; V: TRBV15; CDR3: CATSGSLGLAGGRETQYF; DNA: TGTGCCACCAGCGGAAGTTTGGGTCTAGCGGGAGGGAGAGAGACCCAGTACTTC
size: once; J: TRBJ2-7; D: .; V: TRBV7-2; CDR3: CASTPTGLIYEQYF; DNA: TGTGCCAGCACCCCAACAGGGTTGATCTACGAGCAGTACTTC
size: few; J: TRBJ2-1; D: .; V: TRBV4-3; CDR3: CASSQDRSNNEQFF; DNA: TGCGCCAGCAGCCAAGATAGGTCGAACAATGAGCAGTTCTTC
size: .; J: TRBJ2-2; D: .; V: TRBV24-1; CDR3: CATSDPRKPTGELFF; DNA: TGTGCCACCAGTGACCCCCGTAAGCCAACCGGGGAGCTGTTTTTT
size: .; J: TRBJ2-2; D: .; V: TRBV7-6; CDR3: CASSLVSLARTGELFF; DNA: TGTGCCAGCAGCTTAGTCAGCCTAGCCCGCACCGGGGAGCTGTTTTTT